Presented here are 10 T cell receptor beta chains from one specimen sequenced in a study of regulatory T cells in long-lasting Graves disease. Documented time point: newly diagnosed GD, antithyroid drugs for less than 3 months. The TCR library was made from RNA that had been extracted from PBMCs in TRIzol. Library construction for TCR beta used iRepertoire HTBI primers and Arm-PCR of CDR3 regions. Via MiXCR, TCRdb re-called the multiplex PCR reads, giving one row per CDR3 protein. The data show roughly 500,000 distinct CDR3 sequences, with approximately 13% seen just once and 10% held by the top ten. Separately, the same data were catalogued under a study of T cells in Graves' hyperthyroidism and ophthalmopathy.

The input for sequencing was peripheral blood mononuclear cells (PBMCs), taken at new diagnosis, from a patient treated with antithyroid drugs. These receptors all stem from a man aged 25-45 years with Graves disease.

Concerning this clonotype: Likely a read error: the CDR3 ends without its conserved phenylalanine or tryptophan. This rearrangement joins TRBV7-2 to TRBJ2-7; D may be TRBD2 (5 bases). The CDR3 covers 14 residues. Germline V gene sequence: CDR1 SGHTA, CDR2 FQGNSA. Trimming took off 9 bases at V and 1 base at J, with 16 bases between the two ends. CDR3 residues: CASSPRTGSYEQYL. CDR3 DNA sequence: TGTGCCAGTAGCCCCCGGACTGGTTCCTACGAGCAGTACCTC.

In regard to this clonotype: The conserved final phenylalanine or tryptophan is absent from the CDR3, which likely points to a read error. The V gene is TRBV30, the J gene TRBJ1-1; tentatively, D is TRBD1 (5 bases). V was clipped by 0 bases and J by 1 base, with 9 bases between them. This CDR3 comprises 14 residues. From germline, CDR1 is GTSNPN and CDR2 SVGIG (reference sequence). The CDR3 coding sequence is TGTGCCTGGAGTGTTCCCGGGGCGAACACTGAAGCTTTCCTT. Translated, it gives CAWSVPGANTEAFL.

This chain joins TRBV28 and TRBJ2-1, with D hard to call. Trimming cost V 5 bases and J 5 bases, with 13 bases left between them. Germline loops: CDR1 MDHEN, CDR2 SYDVKM. This CDR3 has 14 residues. The CDR3 spells CASSLIVPNNEQFF. CDR3 nucleotide sequence: TGTGCCAGCAGTCTAATAGTCCCCAACAATGAGCAGTTCTTC.

This clonotype occurred many times. CDR3 region: CATSRELGGANTGELFF. In nucleotides, the CDR3 is TGTGCCACCAGCAGAGAACTAGGGGGAGCGAACACCGGGGAGCTGTTTTTT. The chain employs TRBV15 and TRBJ2-2; D is possibly TRBD1 (6 bases). V was clipped by 0 bases and J by 0 bases, with 11 bases between them. This CDR3 comprises 17 residues. Germline V gives CDR1 LNHNV, CDR2 YYDKDF (reference sequence). Filled out from reference TRBV15 and TRBJ2-2, the complete variable domain reads DAMVIQNPRYQVTQFGKPVTLSCSQTLNHNVMYWYQQKSSQAPKLLFHYYDKDFNNEADTPDNFQSRRPNTSFCFLDIRSPGLGDTAMYLCATSRELGGANTGELFFGEGSRLTVL.

This clonotype was recorded many times. The genes are TRBV7-2 and TRBJ2-1; D gene ambiguous. The germline V gene encodes CDR1 SGHTA and CDR2 FQGNSA. The CDR3 length is 15 residues. Trimming shortened V by 3 bases and J by 0 bases, and 9 bases separated the two germline ends. CDR3: CASSFGGNSYNEQFF. The DNA of the CDR3 is TGTGCCAGCAGCTTTGGCGGTAACTCCTACAATGAGCAGTTCTTC.

The chain recombines TRBV29-1 with TRBJ2-3, with 14 bases matching TRBD2. V trimming: 2 bases; J trimming: 10 bases; junction bases outside the gene matches: 14. Germline V CDR1 and CDR2: SQVTM, ANQGSEA. This CDR3 has 17 residues. The CDR3 region is CSVETHSGTSGRRAQYF. The CDR3, as DNA: TGCAGCGTTGAAACGCACTCCGGGACTAGCGGGAGAAGAGCGCAGTATTTT.

This clonotype was counted between two and nine times. The rearrangement joins TRBV2 to TRBJ2-7, with 7 bases lining up with TRBD2. CDR3 size: 14 residues. The germline gives CDR1 SNHLY, CDR2 FYNNEI. V dropped 7 bases and J dropped 1; count of bases not matched to a gene: 7. As DNA, the CDR3 is TGTGCCAGCATCCCTGGGACTACTTCCTACGAGCAGTACTTC. Its protein is CASIPGTTSYEQYF.

This clonotype was seen repeatedly, ten times or more. The chain employs TRBV2 and TRBJ1-1; D may be TRBD1 (6 bases). Trimming removed 8 bases at V and 1 base at J, with 11 bases between. The CDR3 is 13 amino acids. Germline V gene sequence: CDR1 SNHLY, CDR2 FYNNEI. CDR3 loop: CASGRTENTEAFF. The CDR3 DNA sequence: TGTGCCAGCGGCCGGACAGAGAACACTGAAGCTTTCTTT.

V gene TRBV30 combines with J gene TRBJ1-2; D not resolved. With 5 bases removed from V and 7 bases from J, the gap between germline ends came to 20 bases. CDR1 is GTSNPN, CDR2 SVGIG, per germline (reference sequence). The CDR3 spans 14 residues. This CDR3 reads CAWRPGSDRGGYTF. In DNA, the CDR3 is TGTGCCTGGCGCCCTGGCTCCGATAGAGGTGGCTACACCTTC.

CDR3: CSARKAGGQGGSEQFF. The CDR3 nucleotides read TGCAGTGCTAGGAAAGCGGGAGGGCAGGGGGGTAGTGAGCAGTTCTTC. This chain connects TRBV20-1 to TRBJ2-1, with 10 positions matching TRBD2. Germline V CDR1 and CDR2: DFQATT, SNEGSKA (reference sequence). Germline trimming cut 3 bases from V and 9 bases from J; bases unmatched to any gene: 14. CDR3 length: 16 amino acids.